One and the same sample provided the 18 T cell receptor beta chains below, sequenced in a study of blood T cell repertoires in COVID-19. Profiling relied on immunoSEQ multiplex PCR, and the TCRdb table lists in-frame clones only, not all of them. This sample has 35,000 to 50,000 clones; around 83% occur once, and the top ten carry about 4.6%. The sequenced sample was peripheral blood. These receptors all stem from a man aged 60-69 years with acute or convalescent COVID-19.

For the CDR3, the DNA is TGTGCCAGCAGCTTCTTCTTAGCGGGGGGGCGAGATGAGACCCAGTACTTC. Translated, it gives CASSFFLAGGRDETQYF. The chain couples TRBV7-2 to TRBJ2-5, with 11 bases that match TRBD2. From germline, CDR1 is SGHTA and CDR2 FQGNSA. Trimming removed 3 bases from V and 5 bases from J; junction bases left unmatched: 11. The CDR3 is 17 residues long.

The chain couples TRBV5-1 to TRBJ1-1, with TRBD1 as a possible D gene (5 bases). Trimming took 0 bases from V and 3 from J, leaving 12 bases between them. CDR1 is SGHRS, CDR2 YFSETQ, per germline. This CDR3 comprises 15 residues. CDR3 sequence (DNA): TGCGCCAGCAGCTTGGTGTCCCCGACAGACACTGAAGCTTTCTTT. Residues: CASSLVSPTDTEAFF. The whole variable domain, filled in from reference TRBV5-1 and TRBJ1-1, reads KAGVTQTPRYLIKTRGQQVTLSCSPISGHRSVSWYQQTPGQGLQFLFEYFSETQRNKGNFPGRFSGRQFSNSRSEMNVSTLELGDSALYLCASSLVSPTDTEAFFGQGTRLTVV.

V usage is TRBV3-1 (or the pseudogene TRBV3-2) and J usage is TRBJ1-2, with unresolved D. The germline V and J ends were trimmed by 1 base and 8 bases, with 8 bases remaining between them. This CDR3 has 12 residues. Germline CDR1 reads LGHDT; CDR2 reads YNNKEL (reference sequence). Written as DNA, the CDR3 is TGTGCCAGCAGCCAAGCGGGGTCGGGCTACACCTTC. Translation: CASSQAGSGYTF.

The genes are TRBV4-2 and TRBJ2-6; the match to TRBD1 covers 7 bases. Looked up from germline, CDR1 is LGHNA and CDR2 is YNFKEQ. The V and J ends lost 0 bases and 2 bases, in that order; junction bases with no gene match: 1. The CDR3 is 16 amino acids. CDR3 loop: CASSQEQGTGANVLTF. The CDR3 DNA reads TGTGCCAGCAGCCAAGAACAGGGGACTGGGGCCAACGTCCTGACTTTC.

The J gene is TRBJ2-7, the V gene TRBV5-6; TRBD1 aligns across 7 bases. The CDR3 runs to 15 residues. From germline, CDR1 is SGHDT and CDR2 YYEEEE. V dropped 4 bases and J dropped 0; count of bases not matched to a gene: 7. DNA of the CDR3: TGTGCCAGCAGCCTAGCCGGGACAGCCTCCTACGAGCAGTACTTC. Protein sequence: CASSLAGTASYEQYF.

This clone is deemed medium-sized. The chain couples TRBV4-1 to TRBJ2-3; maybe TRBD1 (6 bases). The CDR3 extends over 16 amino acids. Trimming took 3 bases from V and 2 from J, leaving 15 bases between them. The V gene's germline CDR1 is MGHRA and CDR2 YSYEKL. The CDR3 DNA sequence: TGCGCCAGCAGCCACGTTACCGGACAGATCACAGATACGCAGTATTTT. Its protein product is CASSHVTGQITDTQYF.

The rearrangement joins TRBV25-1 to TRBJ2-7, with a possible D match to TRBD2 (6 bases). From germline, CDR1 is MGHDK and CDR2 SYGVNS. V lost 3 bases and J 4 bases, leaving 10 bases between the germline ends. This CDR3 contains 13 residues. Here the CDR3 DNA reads TGTGCCAGCAGTGACCGGGAGTCTTACGAGCAGTACTTC. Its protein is CASSDRESYEQYF.

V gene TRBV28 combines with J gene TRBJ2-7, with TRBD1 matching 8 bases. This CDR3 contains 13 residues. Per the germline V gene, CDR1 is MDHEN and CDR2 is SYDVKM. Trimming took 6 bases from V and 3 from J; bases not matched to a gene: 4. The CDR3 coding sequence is TGTGCCAGCAGACCCGGACAGGGCTACGAGCAGTACTTC. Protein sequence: CASRPGQGYEQYF.

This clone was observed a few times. The CDR3 sequence is CATSREPGSPLHF. As DNA, the CDR3 is TGTGCCACCAGCAGAGAGCCGGGTTCACCCCTCCACTTT. This chain links TRBV15 with TRBJ1-6; D call uncertain. V was clipped by 0 bases and J by 9 bases, with 6 bases between them. The CDR3 has 13 amino acids. Germline lookup yields CDR1 LNHNV and CDR2 YYDKDF (reference sequence). The whole variable domain, remainder taken from reference TRBV15 and TRBJ1-6, is DAMVIQNPRYQVTQFGKPVTLSCSQTLNHNVMYWYQQKSSQAPKLLFHYYDKDFNNEADTPDNFQSRRPNTSFCFLDIRSPGLGDTAMYLCATSREPGSPLHFGNGTRLTVT.

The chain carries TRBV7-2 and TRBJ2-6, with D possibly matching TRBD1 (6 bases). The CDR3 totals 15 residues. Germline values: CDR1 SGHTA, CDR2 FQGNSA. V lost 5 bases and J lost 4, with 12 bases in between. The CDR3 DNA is TGTGCCAGCAGCCTTATGGGGGCCGGGGCCAACGTCCTGACTTTC. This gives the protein CASSLMGAGANVLTF.

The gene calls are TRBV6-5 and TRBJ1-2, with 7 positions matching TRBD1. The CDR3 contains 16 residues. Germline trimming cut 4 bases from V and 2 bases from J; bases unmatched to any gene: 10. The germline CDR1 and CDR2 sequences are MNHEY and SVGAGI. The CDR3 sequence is CASSFDPRRGNYGYTF. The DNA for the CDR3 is TGTGCCAGCAGTTTCGACCCCCGCAGGGGGAACTATGGCTACACCTTC.

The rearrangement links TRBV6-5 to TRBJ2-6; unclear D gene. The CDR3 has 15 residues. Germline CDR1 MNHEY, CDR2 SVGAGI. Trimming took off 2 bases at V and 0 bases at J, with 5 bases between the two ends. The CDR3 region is CASSYESSGANVLTF. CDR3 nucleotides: TGTGCCAGCAGTTACGAGTCCTCTGGGGCCAACGTCCTGACTTTC.

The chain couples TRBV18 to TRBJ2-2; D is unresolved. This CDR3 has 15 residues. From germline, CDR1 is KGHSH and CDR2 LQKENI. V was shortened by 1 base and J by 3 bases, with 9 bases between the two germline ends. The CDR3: CASSPRSPDTGELFF. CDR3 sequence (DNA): TGTGCCAGCTCACCACGGAGCCCGGACACCGGGGAGCTGTTTTTT.

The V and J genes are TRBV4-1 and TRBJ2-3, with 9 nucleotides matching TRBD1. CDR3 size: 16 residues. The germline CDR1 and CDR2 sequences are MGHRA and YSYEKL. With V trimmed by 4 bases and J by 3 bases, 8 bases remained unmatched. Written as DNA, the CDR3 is TGCGCCAGCAGCCGGACCGGACAGGGGAGGACAGATACGCAGTATTTT. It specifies CASSRTGQGRTDTQYF.

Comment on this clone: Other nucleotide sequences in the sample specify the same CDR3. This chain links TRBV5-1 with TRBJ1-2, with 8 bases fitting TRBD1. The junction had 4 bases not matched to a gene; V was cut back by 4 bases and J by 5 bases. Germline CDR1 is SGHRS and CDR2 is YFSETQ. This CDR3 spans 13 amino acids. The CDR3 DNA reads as TGCGCCAGCAGCCCAGGACAGGGATATGGCTACACCTTC. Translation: CASSPGQGYGYTF.

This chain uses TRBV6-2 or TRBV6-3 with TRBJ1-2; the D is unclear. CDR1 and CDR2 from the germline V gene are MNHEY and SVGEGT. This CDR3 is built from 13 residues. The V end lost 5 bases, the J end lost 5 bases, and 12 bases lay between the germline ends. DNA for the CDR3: TGTGCCAGCAGTCTAGGTCCAGTTTATGGCTACACCTTC. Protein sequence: CASSLGPVYGYTF.

CDR3 region: CASSQGLAGAAYEQYF. Written as DNA, the CDR3 is TGTGCCAGCAGCCAAGGCTTAGCGGGAGCGGCCTACGAGCAGTACTTC. The chain has TRBV3-1 (or the pseudogene TRBV3-2) and TRBJ2-7, with 9 bases matching TRBD2. The trim removed 1 base at V and 2 bases at J, leaving 6 bases unmatched. The CDR3 consists of 16 residues. The germline gives CDR1 LGHDT, CDR2 YNNKEL (reference sequence).

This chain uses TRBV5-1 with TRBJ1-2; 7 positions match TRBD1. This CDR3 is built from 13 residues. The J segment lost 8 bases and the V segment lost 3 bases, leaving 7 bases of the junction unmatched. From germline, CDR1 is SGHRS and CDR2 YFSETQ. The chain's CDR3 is CASSSGQVEGYTF. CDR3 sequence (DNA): TGCGCCAGCAGCTCCGGACAGGTGGAAGGCTACACCTTC.